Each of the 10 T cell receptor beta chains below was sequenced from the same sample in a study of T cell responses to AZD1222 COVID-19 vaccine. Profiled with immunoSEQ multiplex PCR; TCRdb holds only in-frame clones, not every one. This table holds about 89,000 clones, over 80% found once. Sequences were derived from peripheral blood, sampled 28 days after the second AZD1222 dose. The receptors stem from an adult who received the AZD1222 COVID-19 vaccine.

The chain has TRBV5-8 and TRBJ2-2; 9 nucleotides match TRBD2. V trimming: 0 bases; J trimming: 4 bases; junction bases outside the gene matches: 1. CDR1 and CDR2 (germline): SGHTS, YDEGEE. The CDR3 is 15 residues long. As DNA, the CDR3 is TGTGCCAGCAGCTTGGGTAGCGGGGGCACCGGGGAGCTGTTTTTT. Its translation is CASSLGSGGTGELFF.

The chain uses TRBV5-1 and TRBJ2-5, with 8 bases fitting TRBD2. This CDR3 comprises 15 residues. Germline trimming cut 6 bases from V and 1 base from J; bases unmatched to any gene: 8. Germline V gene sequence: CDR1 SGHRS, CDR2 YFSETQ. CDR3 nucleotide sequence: TGCGCCAGCACATATAGCGGGACTCGCCAAGAGACCCAGTACTTC. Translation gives CASTYSGTRQETQYF.

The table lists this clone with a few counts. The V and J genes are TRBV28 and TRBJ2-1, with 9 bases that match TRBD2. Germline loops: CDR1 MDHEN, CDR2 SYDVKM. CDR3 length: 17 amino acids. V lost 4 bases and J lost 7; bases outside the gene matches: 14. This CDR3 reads CASSSPSGRTSGNEQFF. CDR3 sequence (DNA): TGTGCCAGCAGTTCCCCGAGCGGGAGGACCTCTGGGAATGAGCAGTTCTTC.

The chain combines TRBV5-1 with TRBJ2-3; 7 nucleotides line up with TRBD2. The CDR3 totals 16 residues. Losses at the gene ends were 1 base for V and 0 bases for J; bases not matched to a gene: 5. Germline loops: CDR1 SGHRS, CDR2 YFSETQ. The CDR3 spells CASSLKRGSSTDTQYF. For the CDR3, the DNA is TGCGCCAGCAGCTTGAAGCGGGGATCTAGCACAGATACGCAGTATTTT.

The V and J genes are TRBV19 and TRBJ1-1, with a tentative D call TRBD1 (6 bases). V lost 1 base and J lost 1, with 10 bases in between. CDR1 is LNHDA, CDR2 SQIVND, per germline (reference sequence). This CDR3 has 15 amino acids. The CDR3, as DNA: TGTGCCAGTAGTATAGCCACAGGGACGAACACTGAAGCTTTCTTT. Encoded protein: CASSIATGTNTEAFF.

The CDR3 loop is CASSGGTSGEYEQYF. The CDR3 bases are TGTGCCAGCAGCGGAGGGACTAGCGGGGAATACGAGCAGTACTTC. The chain carries TRBV9 and TRBJ2-7; 13 positions match TRBD2. V gave up 3 bases and J gave up 4 bases; unmatched junction bases: 4. The CDR3 contains 15 residues. CDR1 is SGDLS, CDR2 YYNGEE, per germline.

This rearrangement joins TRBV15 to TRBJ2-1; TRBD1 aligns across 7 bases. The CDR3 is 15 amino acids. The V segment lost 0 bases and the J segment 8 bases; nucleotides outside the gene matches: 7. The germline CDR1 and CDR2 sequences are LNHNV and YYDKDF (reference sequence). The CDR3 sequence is CATSRDRAQGHEQFF. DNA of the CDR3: TGTGCCACCAGCAGAGATCGGGCACAGGGGCATGAGCAGTTCTTC. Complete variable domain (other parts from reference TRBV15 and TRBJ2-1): DAMVIQNPRYQVTQFGKPVTLSCSQTLNHNVMYWYQQKSSQAPKLLFHYYDKDFNNEADTPDNFQSRRPNTSFCFLDIRSPGLGDTAMYLCATSRDRAQGHEQFFGPGTRLTVL.

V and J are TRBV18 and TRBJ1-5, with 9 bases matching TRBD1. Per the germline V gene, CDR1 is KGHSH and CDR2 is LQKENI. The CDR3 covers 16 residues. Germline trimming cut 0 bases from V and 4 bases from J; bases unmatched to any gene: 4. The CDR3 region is CASSPPGQGENQPQHF. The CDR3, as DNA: TGTGCCAGCTCACCACCGGGACAGGGCGAAAATCAGCCCCAGCATTTT. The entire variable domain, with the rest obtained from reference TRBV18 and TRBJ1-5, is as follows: NAGVMQNPRHLVRRRGQEARLRCSPMKGHSHVYWYRQLPEEGLKFMVYLQKENIIDESGMPKERFSAEFPKEGPSILRIQQVVRGDSAAYFCASSPPGQGENQPQHFGDGTRLSIL.

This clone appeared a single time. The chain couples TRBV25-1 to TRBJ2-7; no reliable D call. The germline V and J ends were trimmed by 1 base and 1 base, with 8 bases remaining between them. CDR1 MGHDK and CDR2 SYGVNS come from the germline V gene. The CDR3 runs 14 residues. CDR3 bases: TGTGCCAGCAGTGAATCGGGCGGTTCCTACGAGCAGTACTTC. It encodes CASSESGGSYEQYF.

As DNA, the CDR3 is TGTGCCAGCAGCTGGGGGACAGCACAAGAGACCCAGTACTTC. As protein: CASSWGTAQETQYF. This sequence joins TRBV5-6 and TRBJ2-5; TRBD1 aligns across 7 bases. The CDR3 totals 14 residues. The trim removed 3 bases at V and 2 bases at J, leaving 4 bases unmatched. Germline V lookup: CDR1 SGHDT, CDR2 YYEEEE.